This T cell receptor (beta chain) was sequenced during a study of blood T cell repertoires in COVID-19. Libraries were prepared by immunoSEQ multiplex PCR; TCRdb keeps only in-frame clonotypes and omits some of them. This sample has some 400,000 clones, with about 87% found just once. The CDR3 covers 14 residues. The germline gives CDR1 SGHTA, CDR2 FQGNSA. V lost 0 bases to trimming and J lost 6 bases, with 8 bases between them. This TCR was recovered from a man aged 25 to 40 who had recovered from COVID-19. The chain links TRBV7-2 to TRBJ1-4; no clear D gene. Specimen: PBMCs or T cells enriched from blood (not recorded which). The CDR3: CASSLAGGDEKLFF. CDR3 nucleotide sequence: TGTGCCAGCAGCTTAGCTGGAGGCGATGAAAAACTGTTTTTT.